This T cell receptor (beta chain) comes out of a study of T cell repertoires in cytomegalovirus infection. For the study at large: CMV infection plus the matching HLA type was flagged by public TCR beta signatures. General study findings and limits: Carriers of CMV plus the relevant HLA were identified by cumulative public TCR beta family frequency. HLA-C-restricted, CMV-specific TCR beta clonotypes were dominant ex vivo.

On this clonotype itself: The antigen is unknown.

Germline V CDR1 and CDR2: SGHVT, SQSDAQ. V dropped 8 bases and J dropped 3 bases, with 17 bases sitting between them. The CDR3 length is 14 residues. MiXCR, run by TCRdb on the reads, gives a single entry per CDR3 protein. The data contain fewer than 300,000 distinct CDR3 sequences, 25% of them singletons. The rearrangement uses TRBV7-4 and TRBJ2-7; D is possibly TRBD1 (6 bases). The receptor's source is a human donor in good health (CMV status not recorded). Some clones in this sample may be carry-over from other donors' samples. The sequenced sample was PBMCs. The CDR3 spells CASGQPNPVYEQYF. The CDR3 DNA follows: TGTGCCAGCGGACAGCCTAATCCGGTCTACGAGCAGTACTTC.